This T cell receptor beta chain came from a study of blood T cell repertoires in COVID-19. In the study overall: Italy, Spain and the United States were the sources of the convalescent and acute COVID-19 samples. Nucleic acid was either cDNA or gDNA, and it came from T cells, B-cell-depleted T cells, or PBMCs.

V shed 2 bases and J shed 7 bases, with 15 bases lying between them. The CDR3 sequence is 14 residues long. The germline V gene has CDR1 SGHTA and CDR2 FQGNSA. Authors' methods: Amplified reference gene primers provided the basis for estimating nucleated cell counts. Profiled with immunoSEQ multiplex PCR; TCRdb holds only in-frame clones, not every one. D and trimming come from the DNA, and the V and J calls and clone size come from that table. This table has over 100,000 clones, roughly three quarters appearing once. The receptor was derived from a woman aged 80 or older with acute or convalescent COVID-19. This sequence joins TRBV7-2 and TRBJ2-7, with D possibly TRBD2 on 5 matching bases. The sequencing input was peripheral blood. CDR3 DNA sequence: TGTGCCAGCAGCTTAATTGCAGGTTCGGGGGAGCAGTACTTC. This codes for CASSLIAGSGEQYF.